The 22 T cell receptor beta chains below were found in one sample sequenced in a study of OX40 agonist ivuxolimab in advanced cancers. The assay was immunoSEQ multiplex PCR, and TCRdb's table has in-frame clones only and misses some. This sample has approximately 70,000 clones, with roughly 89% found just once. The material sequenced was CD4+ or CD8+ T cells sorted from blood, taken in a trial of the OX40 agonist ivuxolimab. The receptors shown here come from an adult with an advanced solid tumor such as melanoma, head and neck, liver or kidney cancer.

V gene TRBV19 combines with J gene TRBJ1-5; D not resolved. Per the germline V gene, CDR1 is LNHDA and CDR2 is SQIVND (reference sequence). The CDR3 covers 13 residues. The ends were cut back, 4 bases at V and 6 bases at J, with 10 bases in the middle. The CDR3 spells CASSKLIGQPQHF. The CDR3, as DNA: TGTGCCAGTAGTAAATTAATAGGTCAGCCCCAGCATTTT.

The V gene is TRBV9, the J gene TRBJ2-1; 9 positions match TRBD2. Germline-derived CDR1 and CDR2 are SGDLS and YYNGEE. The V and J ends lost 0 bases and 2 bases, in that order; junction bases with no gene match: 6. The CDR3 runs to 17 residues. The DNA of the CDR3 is TGTGCCAGCAGCGTAGGGGCGGGAGGGCCCCCCTACAATGAGCAGTTCTTC. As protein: CASSVGAGGPPYNEQFF.

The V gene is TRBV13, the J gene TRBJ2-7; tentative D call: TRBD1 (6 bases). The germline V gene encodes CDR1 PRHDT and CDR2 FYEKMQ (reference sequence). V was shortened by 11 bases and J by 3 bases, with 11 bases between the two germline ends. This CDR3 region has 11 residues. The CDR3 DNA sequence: TGTGCCCGCCCGGACAGCTACGAGCAGTACTTC. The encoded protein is CARPDSYEQYF. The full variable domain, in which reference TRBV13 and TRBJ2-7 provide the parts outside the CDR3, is AAGVIQSPRHLIKEKRETATLKCYPIPRHDTVYWYQQGPGQDPQFLISFYEKMQSDKGSIPDRFSAQQFSDYHSELNMSSLELGDSALYFCARPDSYEQYFGPGTRLTVT.

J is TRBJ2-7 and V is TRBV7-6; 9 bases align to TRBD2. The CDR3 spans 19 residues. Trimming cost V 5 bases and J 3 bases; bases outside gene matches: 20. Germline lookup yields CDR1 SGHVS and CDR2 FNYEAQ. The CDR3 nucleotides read TGTGCCAGCAGCCCACGGCCTAGCGGGACCCCCGAACAAGACTACGAGCAGTACTTC. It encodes CASSPRPSGTPEQDYEQYF.

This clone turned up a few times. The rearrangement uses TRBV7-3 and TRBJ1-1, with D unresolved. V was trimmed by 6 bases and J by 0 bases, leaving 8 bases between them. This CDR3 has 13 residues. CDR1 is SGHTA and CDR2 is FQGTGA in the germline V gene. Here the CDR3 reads CASSPGLNTEAFF. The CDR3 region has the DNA TGTGCCAGCAGTCCCGGCCTGAACACTGAAGCTTTCTTT.

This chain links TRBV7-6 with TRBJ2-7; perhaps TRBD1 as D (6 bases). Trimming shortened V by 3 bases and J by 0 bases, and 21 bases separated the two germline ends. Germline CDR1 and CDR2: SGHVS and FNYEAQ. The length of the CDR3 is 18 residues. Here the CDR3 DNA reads TGTGCCAGCAGCTTCGGCCGAACTGATCAGGGGAGCTCCTACGAGCAGTACTTC. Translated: CASSFGRTDQGSSYEQYF.

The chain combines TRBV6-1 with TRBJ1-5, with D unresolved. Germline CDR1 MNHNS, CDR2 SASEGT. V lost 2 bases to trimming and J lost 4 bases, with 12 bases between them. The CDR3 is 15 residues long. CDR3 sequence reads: CASSEPFLGNQPQHF. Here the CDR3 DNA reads TGTGCCAGCAGTGAACCGTTCCTGGGGAATCAGCCCCAGCATTTT.

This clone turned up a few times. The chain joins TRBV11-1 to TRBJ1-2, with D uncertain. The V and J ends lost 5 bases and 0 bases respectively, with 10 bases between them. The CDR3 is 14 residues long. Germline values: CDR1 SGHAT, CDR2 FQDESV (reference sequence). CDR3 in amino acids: CASSKGDTNYGYTF. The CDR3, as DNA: TGTGCCAGCAGCAAAGGAGACACTAACTATGGCTACACCTTC.

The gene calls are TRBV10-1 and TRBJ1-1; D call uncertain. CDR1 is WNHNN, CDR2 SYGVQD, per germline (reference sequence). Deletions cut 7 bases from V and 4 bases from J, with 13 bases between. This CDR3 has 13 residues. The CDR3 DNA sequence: TGCGCCAGCAAGGCAGCTTGGGGCACTGAAGCTTTCTTT. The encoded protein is CASKAAWGTEAFF.

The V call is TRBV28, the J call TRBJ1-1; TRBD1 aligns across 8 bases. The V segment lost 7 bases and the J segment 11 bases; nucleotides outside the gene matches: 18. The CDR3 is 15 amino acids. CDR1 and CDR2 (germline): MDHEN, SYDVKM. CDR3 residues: CASNPIDRGLNLAFF. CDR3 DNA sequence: TGTGCCAGCAATCCTATTGACAGGGGATTGAACCTCGCTTTCTTT.

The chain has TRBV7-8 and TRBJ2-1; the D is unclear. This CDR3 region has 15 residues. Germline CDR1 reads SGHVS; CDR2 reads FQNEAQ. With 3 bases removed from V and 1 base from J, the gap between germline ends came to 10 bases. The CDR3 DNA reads TGTGCCAGCAGCTTTTCCGGTAGGTCCTACAATGAGCAGTTCTTC. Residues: CASSFSGRSYNEQFF. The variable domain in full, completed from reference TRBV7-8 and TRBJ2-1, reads GAGVSQSPRYKVAKRGQDVALRCDPISGHVSLFWYQQALGQGPEFLTYFQNEAQLDKSGLPSDRFFAERPEGSVSTLKIQRTQQEDSAVYLCASSFSGRSYNEQFFGPGTRLTVL.

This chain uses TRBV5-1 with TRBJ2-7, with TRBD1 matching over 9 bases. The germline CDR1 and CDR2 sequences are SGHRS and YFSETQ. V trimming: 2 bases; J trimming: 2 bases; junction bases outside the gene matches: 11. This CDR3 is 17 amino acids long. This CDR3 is CASSLEYTGGTPYEQYF. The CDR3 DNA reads TGCGCCAGCAGCTTAGAATATACAGGGGGCACCCCCTACGAGCAGTACTTC.

DNA of the CDR3: TGTGCCAGCAGTTCGCCGGGTACCGGTGATGAAGCTTTCTTT. Translation gives CASSSPGTGDEAFF. The chain links TRBV6-6 to TRBJ1-1; no definite D call. V lost 4 bases and J lost 7, with 16 bases in between. The CDR3 loop spans 14 amino acids. CDR1 is MNHNY and CDR2 is SVGAGI in the germline V gene (reference sequence).

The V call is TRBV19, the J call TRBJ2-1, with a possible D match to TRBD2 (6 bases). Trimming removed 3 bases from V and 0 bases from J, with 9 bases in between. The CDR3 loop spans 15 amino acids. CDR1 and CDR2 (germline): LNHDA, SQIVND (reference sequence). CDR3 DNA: TGTGCCAGTAGTATCGCCGGGAGCTCCTACAATGAGCAGTTCTTC. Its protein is CASSIAGSSYNEQFF.

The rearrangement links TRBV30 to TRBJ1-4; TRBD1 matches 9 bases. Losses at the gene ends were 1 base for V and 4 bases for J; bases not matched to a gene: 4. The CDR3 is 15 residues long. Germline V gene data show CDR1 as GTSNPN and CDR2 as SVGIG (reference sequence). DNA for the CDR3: TGTGCCTGGAGTGCCAGGACAGGGGTTAATGAAAAACTGTTTTTT. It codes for CAWSARTGVNEKLFF.

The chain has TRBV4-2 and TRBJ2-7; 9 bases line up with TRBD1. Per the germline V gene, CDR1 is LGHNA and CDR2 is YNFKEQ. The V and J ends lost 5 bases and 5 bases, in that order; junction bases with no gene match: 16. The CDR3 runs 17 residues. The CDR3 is CASSKGEVRTGVDEQYF. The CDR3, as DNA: TGTGCCAGCAGCAAAGGAGAAGTACGGACAGGGGTCGACGAGCAGTACTTC.

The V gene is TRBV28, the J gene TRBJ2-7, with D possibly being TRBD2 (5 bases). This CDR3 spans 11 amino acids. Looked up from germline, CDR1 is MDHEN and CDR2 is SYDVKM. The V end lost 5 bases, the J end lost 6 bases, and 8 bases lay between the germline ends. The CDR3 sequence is CASSRGLEQYF. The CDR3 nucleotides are TGTGCCAGCAGTCGAGGGCTCGAGCAGTACTTC.

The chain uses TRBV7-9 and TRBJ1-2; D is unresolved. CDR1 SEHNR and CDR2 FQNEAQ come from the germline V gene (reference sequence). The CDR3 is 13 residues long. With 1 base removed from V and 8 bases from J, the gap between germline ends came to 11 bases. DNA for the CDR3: TGTGCCAGCAGCTTAGGAGTGTCCAGAGGCTACACCTTC. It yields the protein CASSLGVSRGYTF.

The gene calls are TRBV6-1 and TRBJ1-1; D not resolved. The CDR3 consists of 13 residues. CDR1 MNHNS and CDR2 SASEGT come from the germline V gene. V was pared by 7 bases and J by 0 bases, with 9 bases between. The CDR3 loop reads CASIYLMNTEAFF. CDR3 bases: TGTGCCAGCATTTATCTCATGAACACTGAAGCTTTCTTT.

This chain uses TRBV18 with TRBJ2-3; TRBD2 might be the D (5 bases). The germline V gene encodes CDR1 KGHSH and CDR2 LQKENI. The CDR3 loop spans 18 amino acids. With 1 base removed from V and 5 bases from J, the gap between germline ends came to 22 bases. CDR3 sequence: CASSPLSALASRLDTQYF. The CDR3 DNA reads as TGTGCCAGCTCACCACTGAGTGCCCTAGCTAGTAGACTAGATACGCAGTATTTT. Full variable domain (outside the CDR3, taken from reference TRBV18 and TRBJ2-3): NAGVMQNPRHLVRRRGQEARLRCSPMKGHSHVYWYRQLPEEGLKFMVYLQKENIIDESGMPKERFSAEFPKEGPSILRIQQVVRGDSAAYFCASSPLSALASRLDTQYFGPGTRLTVL.

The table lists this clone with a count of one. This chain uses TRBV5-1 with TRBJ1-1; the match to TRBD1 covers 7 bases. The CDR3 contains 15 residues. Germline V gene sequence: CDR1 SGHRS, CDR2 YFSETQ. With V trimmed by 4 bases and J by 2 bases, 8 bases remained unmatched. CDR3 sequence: CASSIGQVGNTEAFF. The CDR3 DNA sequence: TGCGCCAGCAGCATTGGACAGGTTGGTAACACTGAAGCTTTCTTT.

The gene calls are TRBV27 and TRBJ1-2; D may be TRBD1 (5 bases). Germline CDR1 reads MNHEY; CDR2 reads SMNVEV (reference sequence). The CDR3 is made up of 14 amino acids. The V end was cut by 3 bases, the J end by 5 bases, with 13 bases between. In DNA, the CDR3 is TGTGCCAGCAGTTTGAGAGGCGGGGGATATGGCTACACCTTC. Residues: CASSLRGGGYGYTF.